This TCR beta chain was observed in a study of T cell responses to AZD1222 COVID-19 vaccine. Study outcomes and limitations: Targets within unmutated variant regions were reportedly found for nearly half of spike-specific TCRs. Females outnumbered males among donors, who were mostly white British; clonal diversity was possibly underestimated.

V was trimmed by 8 bases and J by 0 bases, leaving 10 bases between them. CDR3 length: 13 residues. The germline CDR1 and CDR2 sequences are LNHNV and YYDKDF (reference sequence). Sequencing was performed with immunoSEQ multiplex PCR; in TCRdb, only in-frame clones are kept and a portion is missing. Among some 120,000 clones listed, approximately 88% were seen once. In regard to this clone: As yet, its antigen is unknown.

This TCR came from an adult in good health. The rearrangement links TRBV15 to TRBJ1-2; TRBD1 is a possible D gene (5 bases). The sequenced sample was peripheral blood, obtained on day 0 of AZD1222 vaccination. The CDR3 here is CATGAGSNYGYTF. CDR3 DNA sequence: TGTGCCACCGGGGCGGGATCTAACTATGGCTACACCTTC.